This is a list of T cell receptor beta chains from one sample in a study of OX40 agonist ivuxolimab in advanced cancers. Sequencing was performed with immunoSEQ multiplex PCR; in TCRdb, only in-frame clones are kept and a portion is missing. The table has about 96,000 clones, approximately 80% seen once. The starting material was CD4+ or CD8+ T cells sorted from blood, obtained in a trial of the OX40 agonist ivuxolimab. The source of these receptors is an adult with an advanced solid tumor such as melanoma, head and neck, liver or kidney cancer. Each CDR3 is given with its conserved first and last residue. Fields, in order: V gene, clone size, J gene, D gene, CDR3 protein, CDR3 DNA. A D gene is named only where the DNA matches it firmly. Some rows have no size entry. The others give once, few or many, or a class for an expanded clone.

v_call: TRBV4-1; clone_size: NA; j_call: TRBJ2-7; d_call: TRBD1; cdr3_aa: CASSQPGTVYEQYF; cdr3_nt: TGCGCCAGCAGCCAACCAGGGACAGTCTACGAGCAGTACTTC
v_call: TRBV6-5; clone_size: few; j_call: TRBJ1-2; d_call: NA; cdr3_aa: CASTLTPGHLYGYTF; cdr3_nt: TGTGCCAGCACCCTAACCCCGGGACACCTCTATGGCTACACCTTC
v_call: TRBV4-2; clone_size: NA; j_call: TRBJ1-2; d_call: NA; cdr3_aa: CASNPGGGNGYTF; cdr3_nt: TGTGCCAGCAACCCGGGAGGGGGAAATGGCTACACCTTC
v_call: TRBV6-4; clone_size: NA; j_call: TRBJ1-3; d_call: NA; cdr3_aa: CASKDGRRNTIYF; cdr3_nt: TGTGCCAGCAAGGACGGTAGAAGAAACACCATATATTTT
v_call: TRBV12-5; clone_size: NA; j_call: TRBJ2-6; d_call: NA; cdr3_aa: CASYLPGSNRSGANVLTF; cdr3_nt: TGTGCTAGTTACCTGCCAGGGTCCAACCGGTCTGGGGCCAACGTCCTGACTTTC
v_call: TRBV6-5; clone_size: NA; j_call: TRBJ1-6; d_call: TRBD1; cdr3_aa: CASSSGQVNSPLHF; cdr3_nt: TGTGCCAGCAGTTCCGGACAGGTTAATTCACCCCTCCACTTT
v_call: TRBV5-1; clone_size: NA; j_call: TRBJ2-1; d_call: TRBD2; cdr3_aa: CASSLGLAGGNEQFF; cdr3_nt: TGCGCCAGCAGCCTCGGACTAGCGGGGGGCAATGAGCAGTTCTTC
v_call: TRBV5-1; clone_size: NA; j_call: TRBJ2-2; d_call: TRBD1; cdr3_aa: CASSSPRTGTTGELFF; cdr3_nt: TGCGCCAGCAGCTCACCCCGGACAGGGACCACCGGGGAGCTGTTTTTT
v_call: TRBV18; clone_size: NA; j_call: TRBJ2-1; d_call: TRBD2; cdr3_aa: CASSPPGTRSYNEQFF; cdr3_nt: TGTGCCAGCTCACCTCCCGGGACTAGATCCTACAATGAGCAGTTCTTC
v_call: TRBV20-1; clone_size: NA; j_call: TRBJ2-2; d_call: NA; cdr3_aa: CSARITGELFF; cdr3_nt: TGCAGTGCTAGAATCACCGGGGAGCTGTTTTTT
v_call: TRBV19; clone_size: NA; j_call: TRBJ2-7; d_call: NA; cdr3_aa: CASSPGPTYEQYF; cdr3_nt: TGTGCCAGTAGTCCCGGGCCTACCTACGAGCAGTACTTC
v_call: TRBV12-5; clone_size: NA; j_call: TRBJ2-3; d_call: NA; cdr3_aa: CASGLTTASSTDTQYF; cdr3_nt: TGTGCTAGTGGTTTAACCACCGCTTCTAGCACAGATACGCAGTATTTT
v_call: TRBV13; clone_size: NA; j_call: TRBJ2-5; d_call: NA; cdr3_aa: CASSLAAMTLGETQYF; cdr3_nt: TGTGCCAGCAGCTTAGCGGCCATGACCTTGGGGGAGACCCAGTACTTC
v_call: TRBV6-5; clone_size: once; j_call: TRBJ1-2; d_call: NA; cdr3_aa: CASSSSGYGYTF; cdr3_nt: TGTGCCAGCAGTTCCTCGGGCTATGGCTACACCTTC
v_call: TRBV9; clone_size: NA; j_call: TRBJ2-7; d_call: TRBD2; cdr3_aa: CASSVGGGDYEQYF; cdr3_nt: TGTGCCAGCAGCGTAGGTGGGGGGGACTACGAGCAGTACTTC
v_call: TRBV7-9; clone_size: few; j_call: TRBJ2-1; d_call: TRBD2; cdr3_aa: CASSFPRLAGGDEQFF; cdr3_nt: TGTGCCAGCAGCTTCCCTCGACTAGCGGGGGGGGATGAGCAGTTCTTC
v_call: TRBV27; clone_size: NA; j_call: TRBJ1-5; d_call: TRBD1; cdr3_aa: CASSSRTGGPQPQHF; cdr3_nt: TGTGCCAGCAGTTCCCGGACAGGGGGCCCTCAGCCCCAGCATTTT
v_call: TRBV11-2; clone_size: NA; j_call: TRBJ1-1; d_call: NA; cdr3_aa: CASSPWTGGNTEAFF; cdr3_nt: TGTGCCAGCAGCCCTTGGACGGGGGGTAACACTGAAGCTTTCTTT
v_call: TRBV6-1; clone_size: NA; j_call: TRBJ2-2; d_call: TRBD2; cdr3_aa: CASSEGLAVNRGNTGELFF; cdr3_nt: TGTGCCAGCAGTGAGGGACTAGCTGTGAACCGGGGAAACACCGGGGAGCTGTTTTTT
v_call: TRBV7-8; clone_size: NA; j_call: TRBJ1-2; d_call: NA; cdr3_aa: CASSLEGFYGYTF; cdr3_nt: TGTGCCAGCAGCTTAGAGGGGTTCTATGGCTACACCTTC
v_call: TRBV7-2; clone_size: once; j_call: TRBJ2-1; d_call: TRBD2; cdr3_aa: CASSRAGGLVEQFF; cdr3_nt: TGTGCCAGCAGCAGAGCGGGAGGGCTTGTTGAGCAGTTCTTC
v_call: TRBV30; clone_size: NA; j_call: TRBJ1-1; d_call: NA; cdr3_aa: CAWSVQANTEAFF; cdr3_nt: TGTGCCTGGAGTGTACAGGCGAACACTGAAGCTTTCTTT
v_call: TRBV19; clone_size: NA; j_call: TRBJ1-5; d_call: NA; cdr3_aa: CASSIGGSPSNQPQHF; cdr3_nt: TGTGCCAGTAGTATAGGTGGGTCACCTAGCAATCAGCCCCAGCATTTT
v_call: TRBV7-6; clone_size: NA; j_call: TRBJ2-3; d_call: NA; cdr3_aa: CASSQRTDTQYF; cdr3_nt: TGTGCCAGCAGTCAGCGGACAGATACGCAGTATTTT
v_call: TRBV6-1; clone_size: NA; j_call: TRBJ2-7; d_call: TRBD1; cdr3_aa: CASSEGDRLSYEQYF; cdr3_nt: TGTGCCAGCAGTGAGGGGGACAGGCTCTCCTACGAGCAGTACTTC
v_call: TRBV27; clone_size: NA; j_call: TRBJ2-1; d_call: TRBD2; cdr3_aa: CAARLAGSFNEQFF; cdr3_nt: TGTGCCGCACGACTAGCGGGGAGTTTTAATGAGCAGTTCTTC
v_call: TRBV5-1; clone_size: once; j_call: TRBJ2-3; d_call: NA; cdr3_aa: CASSLAGADTQYF; cdr3_nt: TGCGCCAGCAGCTTGGCAGGGGCAGATACGCAGTATTTT
v_call: TRBV5-8; clone_size: NA; j_call: TRBJ2-7; d_call: NA; cdr3_aa: CASSLRPGPIWDEQYF; cdr3_nt: TGTGCCAGCAGCTTGAGACCTGGACCGATATGGGACGAGCAGTACTTC
v_call: TRBV6-5; clone_size: once; j_call: TRBJ1-1; d_call: NA; cdr3_aa: CASSYSVENTEAFF; cdr3_nt: TGTGCCAGCAGTTACTCGGTTGAGAACACTGAAGCTTTCTTT
v_call: TRBV27; clone_size: NA; j_call: TRBJ1-4; d_call: NA; cdr3_aa: CASSLSFRATNEKLFF; cdr3_nt: TGTGCCAGCAGTTTATCTTTTAGGGCAACTAATGAAAAACTGTTTTTT
v_call: TRBV30; clone_size: NA; j_call: TRBJ1-2; d_call: NA; cdr3_aa: CAWSPLAPGDDYGYTF; cdr3_nt: TGTGCCTGGAGTCCCCTCGCCCCGGGGGATGACTATGGCTACACCTTC
v_call: TRBV7-2; clone_size: NA; j_call: TRBJ2-1; d_call: TRBD1; cdr3_aa: CASSQGDRRNEQFF; cdr3_nt: TGTGCCAGCAGCCAAGGGGACAGGAGGAATGAGCAGTTCTTC
v_call: TRBV7-2; clone_size: once; j_call: TRBJ1-5; d_call: TRBD1; cdr3_aa: CASSPQQGFGNQPQHF; cdr3_nt: TGTGCCAGCAGCCCCCAACAGGGGTTTGGCAATCAGCCCCAGCATTTT
v_call: TRBV6-4; clone_size: NA; j_call: TRBJ1-4; d_call: NA; cdr3_aa: CASSNPGSNEKLFF; cdr3_nt: TGTGCCAGCAGTAACCCAGGCTCTAATGAAAAACTGTTTTTT
v_call: TRBV5-1; clone_size: NA; j_call: TRBJ2-7; d_call: TRBD1; cdr3_aa: CASSRMGQGTYEQYF; cdr3_nt: TGCGCCAGCAGCCGGATGGGACAGGGGACCTACGAGCAGTACTTC
v_call: TRBV9; clone_size: NA; j_call: TRBJ1-1; d_call: TRBD1; cdr3_aa: CASSVGPGGNTEAFF; cdr3_nt: TGTGCCAGCAGCGTAGGGCCAGGGGGCAACACTGAAGCTTTCTTT
v_call: TRBV4-1; clone_size: few; j_call: TRBJ1-3; d_call: NA; cdr3_aa: CASSQDQFTTSGNTIYF; cdr3_nt: TGCGCCAGCAGCCAAGATCAGTTCACAACCTCTGGAAACACCATATATTTT